Listed here is a single TCR beta chain. What this receptor recognizes is not known. Base quality data are lacking; no much larger clone is found one base away. TCRbeta CDR3 regions were amplified from genomic DNA by means of the immunoSEQ Assay, a bias-controlled multiplex PCR. On the study's bioinformatics: Within the assay, amplification of reference gene primers was used to estimate how many nucleated cells each sample contained. To quantify the absolute abundance of each unique TCRbeta CDR3 rearrangement, sequence reads were collapsed and filtered. For each sample, productive Simpson clonality was calculated as the square root of Simpson's diversity index across productive rearrangements. TCRdb carries this immuneACCESS record with in-frame sequences only. Its versions omit some clonotypes, under half of them owing to an unresolved V gene in the studies checked, with the rest unexplained. The V and J calls and the clone size are those of that table, but D and trimming were determined from the DNA. The sample includes about 270,000 clones, with 80% to 90% observed a single time. 2% to 2.5% of the sample is held by the ten biggest clonotypes.

The data derive from a study of blood T cell repertoires in COVID-19 (dated by TCRdb to about 2020). About the full investigation: Samples from collaborators originated in the United States, Italy and Spain and spanned both the acute and convalescent phases of COVID-19. The prospective study material was composed of cDNA or gDNA derived from T cells, B-cell-depleted T cells, or PBMCs. Subjects who had been exposed to COVID-19, were actively infected with it, or had recovered from it provided the deeply sampled blood TCRbeta repertoires that made up the dataset. A freely available public database, intended as a resource for researchers studying the immune response to SARS-CoV-2, is where the repertoires were released. Samples were obtained from the ongoing ImmuneRACE study (first 160 participants) and from about 1,300 subjects provided by 6 global collaborators. Sample metadata almost always included a de-identified subject ID, COVID-19 status, age in years and sex. Where available, HLA class I and class II types were obtained from metadata supplied by the sample provider rather than from assay-based typing.

Enrolling through a virtual design, the prospective study's participants ranged in age from roughly 18 to 89 years and lived across about two dozen United States geographic areas. In the prospective study, participants were assigned to cohorts based on the clinical history participants reported in a screening survey and a study questionnaire. ImmuneRACE Cohort 3 recovered participants were defined by two consecutive negative NP/OP PCR tests, healthcare professional clearance, or symptom resolution. In the prospective study, whole blood, serum and a nasopharyngeal or oropharyngeal swab were collected from each participant by mobile phlebotomists. Additional blood draws and questionnaires over an approximately two-month period could optionally be provided by prospective study participants. Before DNA extraction, blood samples from the prospective study were shipped at room temperature or frozen.

Measured from the cysteine to the phenylalanine, the CDR3 is 14 residues long. Only the CDR3 region is kept as DNA, spanning 42 bases read in frame from base 1. CDR1 and CDR2 (SGHRS, YFSETQ) derive from the germline V gene. V and J are trimmed by 6 bases and 8 bases, and the gene matches miss 13 bases of the junction. General study outcomes and caveats: The amount of clinical and demographic metadata varied by source and participant and was provided uncurated.

Material: PBMCs or T cells enriched from blood (not recorded which). The TCR was taken from a woman younger than 35 who had recovered from COVID-19. The chain is encoded by TRBV5-1 joined to TRBJ1-2; 7 bases in between match TRBD1. CDR3 protein: CASTLAGGFPGYTF. The DNA sequence is TGCGCCAGCACTTTGGCAGGGGGTTTCCCAGGCTACACCTTC.